The entry below describes one T cell receptor beta chain. The antigen remains unidentified. The sample is drawn from a study of T cells expressing NK-cell markers. The CDR3 extends over 16 amino acids. Germline V gene lookup returns CDR1 SGDLS and CDR2 YYNGEE. General study results and limits: Dominance of the CD3+CD56-NKG2C+ fraction by these clonotypes also held in four donors.

As the method of synthesis, 5'RACE template switching with UMIs yielded TCR beta cDNA. No DNA is given; TCRdb re-called the 5' RACE reads and lists each CDR3 protein once. This table holds 300,000 to 500,000 distinct CDR3 sequences. The specimen was blood T cells: a sorted CD56 or NKG2C T cell subset, CD4+ or CD8+ T cells, or bulk PBMC T cells (not recorded which). This TCR was recovered from a woman aged 45-60 years in good health. The chain uses TRBV9 and TRBJ2-1; TCRdb's D call of TRBD2 is untestable without DNA. The CDR3 reads CASSGAGTSAYNEQFF.